The sequence of this TCR beta chain was determined in a study of neurological immune-mediated disorders. This clonotype showed up many times. Stated time point: technical triplicate 2. 5'RACE with 10-nucleotide random UMIs produced the cDNA. TCRdb recomputed calls from the 5' RACE reads with MiXCR, one row per CDR3 protein. Here the sample spans under 70,000 distinct CDR3 sequences, approximately 25% being singletons. The source is a man in his fifties or sixties with HTLV-1-associated myelopathy (HAM/TSP). Input material: PBMCs.

The CDR3 loop reads CASSFSGGWDTQYF. The CDR3 bases are TGCGCCAGCAGCTTTAGCGGGGGATGGGATACGCAGTATTTT. V is TRBV5-1 and J is TRBJ2-3; 9 bases align to TRBD2. Germline-derived CDR1 and CDR2 are SGHRS and YFSETQ. The CDR3 runs to 14 residues. With V trimmed by 2 bases and J by 6 bases, 4 bases remained unmatched.